This entry describes one T cell receptor (beta chain). Its antigen is unknown. The study ran its PCR with 60 Vbeta and 13 Jbeta primers. This table comes from immunoSEQ multiplex PCR, and its TCRdb copy is limited to in-frame clones, with some not included. The sample lists about 150,000 clones; roughly 63% were seen once. The germline CDR1 and CDR2 sequences are SNHLY and FYNNEI. V lost 8 bases, J lost 2 bases, and 4 bases stayed unmatched. The CDR3 covers 15 residues. This specimen belongs to a study of cytomegalovirus exposure and HLA in healthy donors. Study at large: An early release of data contained some 80 million unique TCRs, which came from HLA-typed donors.

Study results and caveats: A few chains tied to CMV proved CMV antigen-specific in vitro.

Sequencing input: PBMCs. The chain recombines TRBV2 with TRBJ2-5, with 14 bases fitting TRBD2. The TCR sequence derives from a woman aged 60-75 years in good health and CMV-seropositive. The CDR3 here is CASGRLAGGQETQYF. The CDR3 DNA is TGTGCCAGCGGCAGACTAGCGGGAGGGCAAGAGACCCAGTACTTC.